The 28 T cell receptor beta chains given below trace back to one sample, sequenced in a study of low-dose radiotherapy and immunotherapy resistance in tumors. Alpha- and beta-chain coverage of first-strand cDNA came from TRAV- and TRBV-specific primers. It was with a constant-region primer and a V-primer adapter that TCRs were amplified over approximately 18 PCR cycles. MiXCR, applied by TCRdb to the reads, yields one record per CDR3 protein. The table includes roughly 14,000 distinct CDR3 sequences, more than 50% detected once. Every receptor here comes from a human donor with advanced metastatic prostate, ovarian, gallbladder or colorectal cancer (not recorded which). This table probably holds off-target reads from a library built for another chain.

The chain employs TRBV27 and TRBJ2-2; no reliable D call. This CDR3 is 13 amino acids long. Trimming took off 8 bases at V and 2 bases at J, with 9 bases between the two ends. The germline V gene encodes CDR1 MNHEY and CDR2 SMNVEV (reference sequence). The CDR3: CASSPPNTGELFF. DNA of the CDR3: TGTGCCAGCTCACCACCAAACACCGGGGAGCTGTTTTTT.

The V call is TRBV6-5, the J call TRBJ2-7, with 12 nucleotides matching TRBD2. CDR1 is MNHEY and CDR2 is SVGAGI in the germline V gene. The CDR3 contains 15 residues. Germline trimming cut 5 bases from V and 0 bases from J; bases unmatched to any gene: 2. The CDR3 spells CASSLAGGPSYEQYF. In DNA form, the CDR3 reads TGTGCCAGCAGTCTAGCGGGAGGGCCCTCCTACGAGCAGTACTTC.

The table lists this clonotype with a few counts. This rearrangement joins TRBV6-2 or TRBV6-3 to TRBJ2-7; 7 bases are shared with TRBD1. V gave up 6 bases and J gave up 2 bases; unmatched junction bases: 7. This CDR3 contains 14 residues. CDR1 MNHEY and CDR2 SVGEGT come from the germline V gene. The CDR3 is CASSRQGVTYEQYF. CDR3 sequence (DNA): TGTGCCAGCAGCCGACAGGGAGTCACCTACGAGCAGTACTTC.

The chain has TRBV18 and TRBJ2-1; D tentatively reads TRBD1 or TRBD2 (5 bases each). V gave up 6 bases and J gave up 9 bases, with 15 bases separating them. The CDR3 runs 13 residues. Germline assignment: CDR1 KGHSH and CDR2 LQKENI. The CDR3 here is CASSPGTLGEQFF. The CDR3 nucleotides read TGTGCCAGCTCCCCCGGGACCTTGGGTGAGCAGTTCTTC.

This chain links TRBV6-1 with TRBJ1-1; D is unresolved. V gave up 6 bases and J gave up 1 base, with 12 bases separating them. Germline V lookup: CDR1 MNHNS, CDR2 SASEGT. The CDR3 totals 14 residues. Here the CDR3 reads CASRGFGRNTEAFF. CDR3 in DNA: TGTGCCAGCAGGGGGTTCGGGAGGAACACTGAAGCTTTCTTT.

The chain links TRBV6-2 or TRBV6-3 to TRBJ1-2; D is ambiguous. Germline V CDR1 and CDR2: MNHEY, SVGEGT. Trimming removed 4 bases at V and 3 bases at J, with 18 bases between. The CDR3 spans 16 residues. CDR3 sequence reads: CASSSTARGTHYGYTF. In DNA form, the CDR3 reads TGTGCCAGCAGTTCCACTGCCCGGGGAACACACTATGGCTACACCTTC.

The rearrangement links TRBV4-1 to TRBJ2-7, with a tentative D call TRBD2 (7 bases). This CDR3 contains 15 residues. The germline gives CDR1 MGHRA, CDR2 YSYEKL. Between the trimmed V and J ends, which lost 1 base and 4 bases, there was a span of 14 bases. The CDR3 sequence: CASSQGPQGGYEQYF. In DNA form, the CDR3 reads TGCGCCAGCAGCCAAGGTCCACAGGGAGGGTACGAGCAGTACTTC.

The V gene is TRBV11-2, the J gene TRBJ1-6; weak D call: TRBD1 (5 bases). CDR1 and CDR2 from the germline V gene are SGHAT and FQNNGV. The CDR3 length is 15 residues. The V and J ends lost 6 bases and 10 bases respectively, with 19 bases between them. CDR3 protein: CASRTPGTEGSPLHF. CDR3 DNA sequence: TGTGCCAGCAGAACCCCCGGGACTGAAGGGTCACCCCTCCACTTT.

The chain uses TRBV6-6 and TRBJ1-5; D possibly corresponds to TRBD1 (6 bases). CDR3 length: 17 residues. The V gene lost 2 bases and the J gene lost 2 bases, with 16 bases spanning the gap. CDR1 is MNHNY, CDR2 SVGAGI, per germline (reference sequence). As DNA, the CDR3 is TGTGCCAGCAGTTACATACTTTGGGGGGCAGGCAATCAGCCCCAGCATTTT. Amino acid sequence: CASSYILWGAGNQPQHF.

This chain connects TRBV5-6 to TRBJ2-7, with 10 nucleotides matching TRBD1. CDR1 is SGHDT and CDR2 is YYEEEE in the germline V gene. This CDR3 has 13 residues. The V gene end was trimmed by 2 bases and the J gene end by 6 bases; junction bases not matched to a gene: 2. In DNA form, the CDR3 reads TGTGCCAGCAGCTTCCGGGACAGGGGCGAGCAGTACTTC. This codes for CASSFRDRGEQYF.

The rearrangement links TRBV20-1 to TRBJ1-2; D is uncertain. The CDR3 runs to 14 residues. V was cut by 1 base and J by 3 bases, with 12 bases left in between. Germline V gene data show CDR1 as DFQATT and CDR2 as SNEGSKA (reference sequence). The CDR3 DNA follows: TGCAGTGCTAGAGCTTTTCGGGTGGACTATGGCTACACCTTC. Translated, it gives CSARAFRVDYGYTF.

CDR3 bases: TGTGCCAGCAGCCCTAGCTCCTACGAGCAGTACTTC. Its protein is CASSPSSYEQYF. The chain is built from TRBV4-2 and TRBJ2-7; D unresolved. Germline V gene data show CDR1 as LGHNA and CDR2 as YNFKEQ. The CDR3 is made up of 12 amino acids. Trimming removed 4 bases at V and 0 bases at J, with 4 bases between.

The chain employs TRBV6-5 and TRBJ2-3; TRBD2 matches at 9 bases. Germline lookup yields CDR1 MNHEY and CDR2 SVGAGI. The ends lost 5 bases at V and 4 bases at J; junction bases unmatched: 7. This CDR3 is 15 amino acids long. CDR3 region: CASSDVSGGADTQYF. The CDR3 DNA is TGTGCCAGCAGTGATGTTAGCGGGGGCGCAGATACGCAGTATTTT.

The sample holds a few counts of this clonotype. The gene calls are TRBV28 and TRBJ2-2, with 12 bases lining up with TRBD2. The germline CDR1 and CDR2 sequences are MDHEN and SYDVKM. V shed 5 bases and J 6 bases; nucleotides not matched to a gene: 7. This CDR3 comprises 16 residues. The CDR3 nucleotides read TGTGCCAGCAGTCCGAGACTAGCGGGAGCGGCCGGGGAGCTGTTTTTT. As protein: CASSPRLAGAAGELFF.

V is TRBV28 and J is TRBJ1-3, with D unresolved. V was pared by 5 bases and J by 2 bases, with 13 bases between. This CDR3 region has 15 residues. CDR1 and CDR2 from the germline V gene are MDHEN and SYDVKM. The CDR3 DNA reads as TGTGCCAGCAGTCCCGTGAGTTCCACTGGAAACACCATATATTTT. As protein: CASSPVSSTGNTIYF. Variable domain in full (rest from reference TRBV28 and TRBJ1-3): DVKVTQSSRYLVKRTGEKVFLECVQDMDHENMFWYRQDPGLGLRLIYFSYDVKMKEKGDIPEGYSVSREKKERFSLILESASTNQTSMYLCASSPVSSTGNTIYFGEGSWLTVV.

This clonotype was detected a few times. The chain recombines TRBV2 with TRBJ2-7, with 10 bases that match TRBD1. This CDR3 spans 16 amino acids. Losses at the gene ends were 6 bases for V and 5 bases for J; bases not matched to a gene: 13. Germline CDR1 reads SNHLY; CDR2 reads FYNNEI. The CDR3, as DNA: TGTGCCAGCAGCGAGACACCGGGACAGGGGCCCCACGAGCAGTACTTC. As protein: CASSETPGQGPHEQYF.

CDR3 bases: TGCGCCAGCAACGGGACAGCGAGAGCTGGCTACACCTTC. It translates to CASNGTARAGYTF. This chain uses TRBV10-1 with TRBJ1-2; 7 bases agree with TRBD1. This CDR3 spans 13 amino acids. J was trimmed by 7 bases and V by 7 bases; bases with no gene match: 9. Germline-derived CDR1 and CDR2 are WNHNN and SYGVQD (reference sequence).

This chain connects TRBV29-1 to TRBJ1-1; D not resolved. The CDR3 extends over 13 amino acids. Germline V gene data show CDR1 as SQVTM and CDR2 as ANQGSEA. V shed 1 base and J shed 0 bases, with 6 bases lying between them. CDR3 nucleotides: TGCAGCGTTGAAGTAAGTTTGAACACTGAAGCTTTCTTT. As protein: CSVEVSLNTEAFF.

This clonotype showed up just once. The V call is TRBV12-3 or TRBV12-4, the J call TRBJ2-5, with TRBD2 as a possible D gene (5 bases). This CDR3 region has 14 residues. The V and J ends lost 6 bases and 5 bases respectively, with 16 bases between them. In DNA form, the CDR3 reads TGTGCCAGCAGCATAAACCGAGGGAAGGAGACCCAGTACTTC. It codes for CASSINRGKETQYF.

V usage is TRBV7-2 and J usage is TRBJ2-1; 11 bases align to TRBD1. Trimming at V came to 6 bases and at J to 9 bases, leaving 7 bases not matched to a gene. CDR1 and CDR2 from the germline V gene are SGHTA and FQGNSA. This CDR3 is built from 14 residues. CDR3 residues: CASRWTGGIREQFF. The CDR3 DNA reads as TGTGCCAGCAGGTGGACAGGGGGCATACGTGAGCAGTTCTTC.

For this clonotype: The junction shows a germline mismatch at one end, possibly a read error. The gene calls are TRBV24-1 and TRBJ1-6, with 8 bases matching TRBD1. Germline V CDR1 and CDR2: KGHDR, SFDVKD. This CDR3 region has 15 residues. CDR3 loop: CASSPGQGGDSPLHF. CDR3 DNA sequence: TGCGCCAGCAGTCCCGGACAGGGAGGCGATTCACCCCTCCACTTT.

This clonotype was counted between two and nine times. J is TRBJ2-3 and V is TRBV12-3 or TRBV12-4; D remains ambiguous. The CDR3 consists of 14 residues. V was trimmed by 3 bases and J by 0 bases, leaving 7 bases between them. The CDR3 protein is CASSFYGSTDTQYF. The CDR3 DNA sequence: TGTGCCAGCAGTTTTTACGGTAGCACAGATACGCAGTATTTT.

The rearrangement uses TRBV9 and TRBJ1-6, with D unclear. Germline loops: CDR1 SGDLS, CDR2 YYNGEE. V lost 4 bases and J lost 8, with 10 bases in between. The CDR3 contains 13 residues. This chain's CDR3 is CASSPNWDSPLHF. The CDR3 coding sequence is TGTGCCAGCAGCCCCAACTGGGATTCACCCCTCCACTTT.

The chain uses TRBV28 and TRBJ1-4; 7 bases are a match to TRBD1. The CDR3 extends over 18 amino acids. Germline values: CDR1 MDHEN, CDR2 SYDVKM. V lost 7 bases and J lost 2; bases outside the gene matches: 16. This CDR3 is CASMVTRSLRGTNEKLFF. DNA for the CDR3: TGTGCCAGCATGGTCACCAGGTCCCTCAGGGGGACTAATGAAAAACTGTTTTTT.

The chain recombines TRBV9 with TRBJ2-7; D possibly uses TRBD1 or TRBD2 (6 bases each). V lost 4 bases, J lost 0 bases, and 8 bases lay in between. This CDR3 comprises 13 residues. CDR1 is SGDLS, CDR2 YYNGEE, per germline. CDR3 in amino acids: CASSRGVSYEQYF. The CDR3 region has the DNA TGTGCCAGCAGCAGGGGGGTCTCCTACGAGCAGTACTTC.

The chain carries TRBV6-5 and TRBJ1-5, with 8 bases matching TRBD1. Germline lookup yields CDR1 MNHEY and CDR2 SVGAGI. CDR3 length equals 15 residues. The V segment lost 3 bases and the J segment 6 bases; nucleotides outside the gene matches: 7. The CDR3 region has the DNA TGTGCCAGCAGTTATAGGACAGGGAAGGGTCAGCCCCAGCATTTT. This translates into CASSYRTGKGQPQHF.

A single count supports this clonotype. The chain has TRBV6-6 and TRBJ2-5; possibly TRBD1 for D (5 bases). Trimming cost V 8 bases and J 1 base, with 11 bases left between them. This CDR3 comprises 13 residues. Germline CDR1 reads MNHNY; CDR2 reads SVGAGI (reference sequence). The CDR3 is CASDRQTQETQYF. In DNA, the CDR3 is TGTGCCAGCGACAGACAGACCCAAGAGACCCAGTACTTC.

This chain connects TRBV19 to TRBJ1-2; 7 nucleotides match TRBD1. Germline-derived CDR1 and CDR2 are LNHDA and SQIVND (reference sequence). The CDR3 length is 17 residues. J lost 0 bases, V lost 6 bases, and 13 bases had no gene match. This CDR3 reads CASSPRGAHGSNYGYTF. The CDR3 DNA reads TGTGCCAGTAGCCCCAGGGGGGCACATGGCTCTAACTATGGCTACACCTTC. Full variable domain (outside the CDR3, taken from reference TRBV19 and TRBJ1-2): DGGITQSPKYLFRKEGQNVTLSCEQNLNHDAMYWYRQDPGQGLRLIYYSQIVNDFQKGDIAEGYSVSREKKESFPLTVTSAQKNPTAFYLCASSPRGAHGSNYGYTFGSGTRLTVV.